The text below deals with one T cell receptor beta chain. Its target is unknown. Barcoded TCR alpha and TCR beta cDNA libraries with UMIs came from 5'RACE using constant-segment primers. A single record per CDR3 protein comes from TCRdb applying MiXCR to the 5' RACE reads. The table has approximately 290,000 distinct CDR3 sequences, just under 20% seen once. V dropped 1 base and J dropped 5 bases, with 15 bases sitting between them. Germline CDR1 LGHNA, CDR2 YNFKEQ. The CDR3 contains 15 residues. The source of the sample is a study of T-cell memory formation after mild COVID-19. Study-wide results and caveats: The pre-infection memory compartment contained some responding clones, suggesting cross-reactive memory joined.

This TCR was sampled from a man younger than 35 who had mild COVID-19 (a few samples of this study predate the infection). Cell type and time point are not known. Sequenced sample: PBMCs or a T cell subset sorted from them (not recorded which). V and J are TRBV4-2 and TRBJ2-7; D gene uncertain. Here the CDR3 reads CASSQAASRSHEQYF. DNA of the CDR3: TGTGCCAGCAGCCAAGCTGCTTCGAGGTCTCACGAGCAGTACTTC.